Below are 15 T cell receptor beta chains sequenced from a single sample in a study of tumor-infiltrating lymphocytes in primary liver carcinoma. With a constant-region primer, TCR beta cDNA was made from around 530 ng of total RNA. Modified slightly, ARM-PCR produced TCR beta libraries over three nested multiplex PCR rounds. Researchers ran the first two PCR rounds for roughly 11 cycles each with TRBV1-TRBV30 forward primers and a C-beta reverse primer. MiXCR was run by TCRdb on the multiplex PCR reads, yielding one entry per CDR3 protein. The sample yields 150,000 to 200,000 distinct CDR3 sequences, about 55% seen once. Germline DNA was also extracted, and blood RNA derived from unsorted whole blood. Specimen: peripheral blood. The receptors were sampled from a man aged 35 to 55 with primary liver carcinoma and hepatitis B virus infection.

The rearrangement joins TRBV4-2 to TRBJ2-2, with D perhaps TRBD2 (6 bases). This CDR3 is built from 14 residues. Germline assignment: CDR1 LGHNA and CDR2 YNFKEQ. V was cut by 5 bases and J by 6 bases, with 13 bases left in between. CDR3 sequence: CASSLFGSAGELFF. CDR3 DNA: TGTGCCAGCAGCTTGTTCGGGAGCGCCGGGGAGCTGTTTTTT.

V usage is TRBV12-3 or TRBV12-4 and J usage is TRBJ2-5; D uncertain. Trimming removed 5 bases at V and 3 bases at J, with 10 bases between. The CDR3 runs 13 residues. The CDR3 DNA follows: TGTGCCAGCAGTCCCCGGGCAGAAGAGACCCAGTACTTC. Its translation: CASSPRAEETQYF.

This clonotype was counted once. The rearrangement joins TRBV6-6 to TRBJ1-1, with D tentatively TRBD1 (5 bases). V was clipped by 2 bases and J by 4 bases, with 11 bases between them. The CDR3 has 14 residues. The germline gives CDR1 MNHNY, CDR2 SVGAGI (reference sequence). CDR3 DNA sequence: TGTGCCAGCAGTTACGGGGCCTTAGGCACTGAAGCTTTCTTT. Protein: CASSYGALGTEAFF.

A remark on this clonotype: Germline is not matched at one junction end, which may reflect a read error. The chain joins TRBV11-2 to TRBJ2-1; 8 bases agree with TRBD2. The CDR3 length is 17 residues. Germline values: CDR1 SGHAT, CDR2 FQNNGV. The CDR3 here is CASSSRPGTRFYNEQFF. The CDR3, as DNA: TGTGCCAGTAGCTCTCGCCCCGGGACTAGATTTTACAATGAGCAGTTCTTC.

This clonotype was observed at least ten times. This chain connects TRBV4-2 to TRBJ2-5, with D uncertain. This CDR3 is 14 amino acids long. Germline CDR1 LGHNA, CDR2 YNFKEQ. V was cut by 4 bases and J by 0 bases, with 9 bases left in between. This CDR3 reads CASSPAADQETQYF. DNA of the CDR3: TGTGCCAGCAGCCCGGCGGCAGACCAAGAGACCCAGTACTTC.

This clonotype showed up many times. The chain combines TRBV6-2 or TRBV6-3 with TRBJ1-5; maybe TRBD1 (6 bases). The germline V and J ends were trimmed by 4 bases and 5 bases, with 9 bases remaining between them. The germline V gene has CDR1 MNHEY and CDR2 SVGEGT. CDR3 length: 13 amino acids. CDR3 loop: CASSFNRDQPQHF. DNA of the CDR3: TGTGCCAGCAGTTTTAACAGGGATCAGCCCCAGCATTTT.

Of note for this clonotype: One junction end does not reproduce the germline sequence, and a read error may be involved. This chain joins TRBV4-1 and TRBJ2-7, with D unclear. The V gene's germline CDR1 is MGHRA and CDR2 YSYEKL. This CDR3 region has 13 residues. The CDR3 protein is CASSQSHNYEQYF. CDR3 coding DNA: TGCGCCAGCAGCCAAAGCCACAACTACGAACAGTACTTC.

V is TRBV29-1 and J is TRBJ2-7; TRBD1 matches 11 bases. Trimming cost V 6 bases and J 5 bases; bases outside gene matches: 6. The CDR3 contains 13 residues. The V gene's germline CDR1 is SQVTM and CDR2 ANQGSEA. Here the CDR3 reads CSVRTGGRNEQYF. CDR3 in DNA: TGCAGCGTCAGGACAGGGGGCCGGAACGAGCAGTACTTC.

V gene TRBV4-1 combines with J gene TRBJ2-7, with 11 bases lining up with TRBD2. The CDR3 has 15 residues. The V and J ends lost 4 bases and 2 bases, in that order; junction bases with no gene match: 4. Germline CDR1 MGHRA, CDR2 YSYEKL. CDR3 region: CASSPGTSGPYEQYF. As DNA, the CDR3 is TGCGCCAGCAGCCCGGGGACTAGCGGCCCCTACGAGCAGTACTTC.

The chain is built from TRBV11-2 and TRBJ2-7, with D perhaps matching TRBD1 (6 bases). V was clipped by 4 bases and J by 4 bases, with 17 bases between them. The CDR3 has 15 residues. Germline V CDR1 and CDR2: SGHAT, FQNNGV. The CDR3 protein is CASSSIGGRRYEQYF. The DNA for the CDR3 is TGTGCCAGCAGCTCTATTGGGGGCCGGAGATACGAGCAGTACTTC.

This clonotype was seen a few times. The chain carries TRBV28 and TRBJ1-1; TRBD1 aligns across 9 bases. The CDR3 sequence is 13 residues long. CDR1 and CDR2 (germline): MDHEN, SYDVKM. Unmatched junction bases numbered 3, after V lost 6 bases and J lost 4 bases. The CDR3 is CASSETGGTEAFF. CDR3 DNA: TGTGCCAGCAGCGAGACAGGGGGCACTGAAGCTTTCTTT.

This clonotype was seen a few times. The chain combines TRBV5-6 with TRBJ2-1; D may correspond to TRBD1 or TRBD2 (5 bases each). This CDR3 has 15 residues. V lost 4 bases and J lost 7, with 18 bases in between. Per the germline V gene, CDR1 is SGHDT and CDR2 is YYEEEE. This chain's CDR3 is CASSDSGALGNEQFF. The CDR3 DNA sequence: TGTGCCAGCAGCGACAGCGGAGCGCTGGGGAATGAGCAGTTCTTC.

The J gene is TRBJ2-7, the V gene TRBV6-1, with D unclear. The V end was cut by 6 bases, the J end by 5 bases, with 14 bases between. From germline, CDR1 is MNHNS and CDR2 SASEGT. CDR3 length: 13 residues. DNA of the CDR3: TGTGCCAGCAGGGAGTTTAGTGAGGACGAGCAGTACTTC. Its protein product is CASREFSEDEQYF.

This chain uses TRBV6-1 with TRBJ1-5; no clear D. Looked up from germline, CDR1 is MNHNS and CDR2 is SASEGT. The CDR3 totals 13 residues. V lost 3 bases to trimming and J lost 6 bases, with 9 bases between them. CDR3 sequence reads: CASSEGFGQPQHF. CDR3 nucleotides: TGTGCCAGCAGTGAGGGGTTTGGTCAGCCCCAGCATTTT.

The chain uses TRBV12-3 or TRBV12-4 and TRBJ2-7; 7 bases are shared with TRBD1. The CDR3 covers 14 residues. The trim removed 5 bases at V and 2 bases at J, leaving 6 bases unmatched. For the CDR3, the DNA is TGTGCCAGCAGTACCGGGACAGTTACCTACGAGCAGTACTTC. It specifies CASSTGTVTYEQYF.